These 28 T cell receptor beta chains were all obtained from the same sample, sequenced in a study of Graves' ophthalmopathy and Graves' hyperthyroidism. For repertoire sequencing, the TCR beta CDR3 regions were amplified from RNA transcripts. The authors performed first-round RT-PCR with HTBI primers and then a second-round multiplex PCR. Via MiXCR, TCRdb re-called the multiplex PCR reads, giving one row per CDR3 protein. The sample has around 1,000,000 distinct CDR3 sequences; about 38% are singletons. Sequencing was done on a sample of peripheral blood or thyroid tissue (not recorded which). The receptors here all came from an adult man with Graves' hyperthyroidism.

The V call is TRBV10-3, the J call TRBJ2-5, with 8 bases aligning to TRBD1. Germline V CDR1 and CDR2: ENHRY, SYGVKD. The CDR3 contains 13 residues. The junction had 6 bases not matched to a gene; V was cut back by 3 bases and J by 9 bases. The CDR3 here is CAISEQGDQPQYF. The CDR3 nucleotides read TGTGCCATCAGTGAACAGGGGGATCAGCCCCAGTACTTC.

The V gene is TRBV12-3 or TRBV12-4, the J gene TRBJ1-1, with D possibly TRBD1 on 6 matching bases. CDR3 length: 15 amino acids. Trimming removed 6 bases at V and 5 bases at J, with 19 bases between. The CDR3 DNA follows: TGTGCCAGCAGCCTGGGACAACCTGGCGGGACTGAAGCTTTCTTT. Translating gives CASSLGQPGGTEAFF.

The chain is built from TRBV20-1 and TRBJ1-2, with D maybe TRBD1 (6 bases). The germline V and J ends were trimmed by 6 bases and 5 bases, with 16 bases remaining between them. The CDR3 runs to 13 residues. Germline V gives CDR1 DFQATT, CDR2 SNEGSKA (reference sequence). The CDR3 DNA reads as TGCAGTGCCCGGGACACACTAGATTATGGCTACACCTTC. It yields the protein CSARDTLDYGYTF.

In nucleotides, the CDR3 is TGTGCCACCAGCGTAGCGGACACTAACTATGGCTACACCTTC. It is translated as CATSVADTNYGYTF. The V call is TRBV24-1, the J call TRBJ1-2; tentative D call: TRBD1 (5 bases). The V end was cut by 7 bases, the J end by 0 bases, with 11 bases between. From germline, CDR1 is KGHDR and CDR2 SFDVKD. This CDR3 contains 14 residues.

In its sample, this clonotype was seen a few times. This chain links TRBV29-1 with TRBJ2-2, with D maybe TRBD1 (5 bases). V was trimmed by 4 bases and J by 4 bases, leaving 7 bases between them. This CDR3 is 12 amino acids long. CDR1 is SQVTM, CDR2 ANQGSEA, per germline. In DNA form, the CDR3 reads TGCAGCGTTGTAGGGGCCACCGGGGAGCTGTTTTTT. As protein: CSVVGATGELFF.

This clonotype occurred many times. The chain employs TRBV13 and TRBJ2-7, with TRBD1 as a possible D gene (6 bases). The V gene lost 5 bases and the J gene lost 6 bases, with 11 bases spanning the gap. The V gene's germline CDR1 is PRHDT and CDR2 FYEKMQ (reference sequence). This CDR3 has 12 amino acids. In nucleotides, the CDR3 is TGTGCCAGCAGCACACAGGGTTCCGAGCAGTACTTC. Encoded protein: CASSTQGSEQYF.

This clonotype was picked up many times. This chain joins TRBV7-8 and TRBJ1-1, with D maybe TRBD1 (6 bases). Deletions cut 5 bases from V and 3 bases from J, with 13 bases between. The CDR3 extends over 14 amino acids. Per germline, CDR1 SGHVS and CDR2 FQNEAQ. The CDR3 sequence is CASSLGRGDTEAFF. In nucleotides, the CDR3 is TGTGCCAGCAGCCTAGGCAGGGGAGACACTGAAGCTTTCTTT.

This clonotype was observed a few times. The chain carries TRBV9 and TRBJ2-7, with 8 bases lining up with TRBD2. The CDR3 spans 15 residues. Trimming took 2 bases from V and 0 from J; bases not matched to a gene: 4. In germline, CDR1 is SGDLS, CDR2 YYNGEE. This CDR3 is CASSVGGRTSYEQYF. The DNA for the CDR3 is TGTGCCAGCAGCGTGGGCGGGAGGACCTCCTACGAGCAGTACTTC.

The chain combines TRBV4-1 with TRBJ1-5, with D uncertain. Trimming left V 1 base short and J 0 bases short, with 4 bases between. Germline values: CDR1 MGHRA, CDR2 YSYEKL. This CDR3 comprises 14 residues. The CDR3, as DNA: TGCGCCAGCAGCCAAGTAGTTAGCAATCAGCCCCAGCATTTT. As protein: CASSQVVSNQPQHF.

The chain is built from TRBV5-1 and TRBJ2-7, with D maybe TRBD1 (6 bases). CDR1 and CDR2 from the germline V gene are SGHRS and YFSETQ. This CDR3 spans 14 amino acids. Trimming took off 1 base at V and 5 bases at J, with 13 bases between the two ends. The DNA of the CDR3 is TGCGCCAGCAGCTTGACACAGGGTTCCAACGAGCAGTACTTC. Residues: CASSLTQGSNEQYF. Based on the CDR3 plus reference TRBV5-1 and TRBJ2-7, the full variable domain is KAGVTQTPRYLIKTRGQQVTLSCSPISGHRSVSWYQQTPGQGLQFLFEYFSETQRNKGNFPGRFSGRQFSNSRSEMNVSTLELGDSALYLCASSLTQGSNEQYFGPGTRLTVT.

The table lists this clonotype with many counts. The V call is TRBV19, the J call TRBJ2-7, with 7 nucleotides matching TRBD1. The CDR3 is 14 amino acids. The trim removed 5 bases at V and 4 bases at J, leaving 8 bases unmatched. Looked up from germline, CDR1 is LNHDA and CDR2 is SQIVND (reference sequence). The CDR3: CASSPASRGYEQYF. The DNA of the CDR3 is TGTGCCAGTAGTCCAGCTAGCAGGGGGTACGAGCAGTACTTC.

The V and J genes are TRBV9 and TRBJ2-6, with D perhaps TRBD1 (6 bases). Germline V gene sequence: CDR1 SGDLS, CDR2 YYNGEE. The length of the CDR3 is 18 residues. Trimming removed 0 bases from V and 0 bases from J, with 13 bases in between. The CDR3 region has the DNA TGTGCCAGCAGCGTAGGCCTAACAGGGACCTCTGGGGCCAACGTCCTGACTTTC. Amino acid sequence: CASSVGLTGTSGANVLTF. The variable domain in full, completed from reference TRBV9 and TRBJ2-6, reads DSGVTQTPKHLITATGQRVTLRCSPRSGDLSVYWYQQSLDQGLQFLIQYYNGEERAKGNILERFSAQQFPDLHSELNLSSLELGDSALYFCASSVGLTGTSGANVLTFGAGSRLTVL.

This CDR3 reads CASSWGGSNSPLHF. The CDR3 nucleotides are TGTGCCAGCAGCTGGGGGGGTAGTAATTCACCCCTCCACTTT. The chain combines TRBV11-3 with TRBJ1-6, with TRBD1 as a possible D gene (5 bases). V was shortened by 4 bases and J by 6 bases, with 10 bases between the two germline ends. Germline CDR1 reads SGHNT; CDR2 reads YENEEA. The CDR3 consists of 14 residues. Together with reference TRBV11-3 and TRBJ1-6, the CDR3 gives the full variable domain: EAGVVQSPRYKIIEKKQPVAFWCNPISGHNTLYWYLQNLGQGPELLIRYENEEAVDDSQLPKDRFSAERLKGVDSTLKIQPAELGDSAVYLCASSWGGSNSPLHFGNGTRLTVT.

The rearrangement uses TRBV6-5 and TRBJ1-6, with D perhaps TRBD1 (6 bases). The CDR3 has 17 amino acids. Germline loops: CDR1 MNHEY, CDR2 SVGAGI. The germline V and J ends were trimmed by 6 bases and 4 bases, with 19 bases remaining between them. CDR3 DNA sequence: TGTGCCAGCAGACTAGAACAGGGACGGGGATATAATTCACCCCTCCACTTT. Translation gives CASRLEQGRGYNSPLHF.

This chain joins TRBV30 and TRBJ1-1; no reliable D call. Trimming removed 1 base at V and 7 bases at J, with 22 bases between. Germline CDR1 and CDR2: GTSNPN and SVGIG (reference sequence). The CDR3 has 16 amino acids. The CDR3 bases are TGTGCCTGGAGTGACGGCTACAGATCTGCGGATAATGAAGCTTTCTTT. The encoded protein is CAWSDGYRSADNEAFF.

This clonotype has a count of ten or more. The V gene is TRBV29-1, the J gene TRBJ2-7; weak D call: TRBD2 (6 bases). This CDR3 is built from 14 residues. Germline V gene data show CDR1 as SQVTM and CDR2 as ANQGSEA. The V end was cut by 5 bases, the J end by 3 bases, with 17 bases between. DNA of the CDR3: TGCAGCGTTTGGGGAGGCGGGGCCGGCTACGAGCAGTACTTC. Translation gives CSVWGGGAGYEQYF.

The chain couples TRBV20-1 to TRBJ1-6; a possible D gene is TRBD1 (6 bases). V lost 4 bases to trimming and J lost 8 bases, with 12 bases between them. Per the germline V gene, CDR1 is DFQATT and CDR2 is SNEGSKA (reference sequence). The CDR3 covers 13 residues. CDR3 DNA sequence: TGCAGTGCTACCACAGGGAAGCATTCACCCCTCCACTTT. It translates to CSATTGKHSPLHF.

This clonotype was detected a few times. This rearrangement joins TRBV6-5 to TRBJ1-5, with D unresolved. CDR1 and CDR2 from the germline V gene are MNHEY and SVGAGI. This CDR3 region has 12 residues. The germline V and J ends were trimmed by 8 bases and 4 bases, with 9 bases remaining between them. The CDR3: CASQDANQPQHF. As DNA, the CDR3 is TGTGCCAGCCAGGACGCTAATCAGCCCCAGCATTTT.

This chain joins TRBV29-1 and TRBJ1-2; no clear D. V lost 3 bases, J lost 4 bases, and 12 bases lay in between. From germline, CDR1 is SQVTM and CDR2 ANQGSEA. CDR3 length: 13 amino acids. CDR3 region: CSVEDPLGYGYTF. CDR3 nucleotides: TGCAGCGTTGAGGACCCTCTTGGCTATGGCTACACCTTC.

This clonotype was detected many times. The chain carries TRBV7-9 and TRBJ2-5; D is possibly TRBD1 (5 bases). Trimming stripped 3 bases from V and 5 bases from J, with 16 bases between. Germline V CDR1 and CDR2: SEHNR, FQNEAQ (reference sequence). This CDR3 has 15 residues. The CDR3 loop is CASSFSVRVGETQYF. The CDR3 DNA sequence: TGTGCCAGCAGCTTCAGTGTCAGGGTCGGGGAGACCCAGTACTTC.

This clonotype was seen at least ten times. CDR3 nucleotides: TGTGCCAGCACGTCCCGGGACAGCAATCAGCCCCAGCATTTT. This translates into CASTSRDSNQPQHF. The rearrangement uses TRBV2 and TRBJ1-5, with D tentatively TRBD1 (5 bases). The CDR3 runs to 14 residues. Trimming removed 7 bases at V and 1 base at J, with 11 bases between. Per the germline V gene, CDR1 is SNHLY and CDR2 is FYNNEI.

This clonotype was observed many times. The chain uses TRBV7-2 and TRBJ1-5; 7 bases fit TRBD1. Germline CDR1 reads SGHTA; CDR2 reads FQGNSA. V lost 5 bases and J lost 2; bases outside the gene matches: 18. CDR3 length: 19 amino acids. CDR3 amino acids: CASSPGDRDPVGGNQPQHF. The DNA of the CDR3 is TGTGCCAGCAGCCCCGGAGACAGGGACCCTGTAGGGGGCAATCAGCCCCAGCATTTT.

The rearrangement joins TRBV5-4 to TRBJ1-2; TRBD1 matches 9 bases. The CDR3 extends over 15 amino acids. Germline V gene data show CDR1 as SGHNT and CDR2 as YYREEE (reference sequence). Germline trimming cut 0 bases from V and 6 bases from J; bases unmatched to any gene: 6. This CDR3 is CASSLGVGQGNGYTF. Written as DNA, the CDR3 is TGTGCCAGCAGCTTGGGAGTCGGACAGGGGAATGGCTACACCTTC. The variable domain in full, completed from reference TRBV5-4 and TRBJ1-2, reads ETGVTQSPTHLIKTRGQQVTLRCSSQSGHNTVSWYQQALGQGPQFIFQYYREEENGRGNFPPRFSGLQFPNYSSELNVNALELDDSALYLCASSLGVGQGNGYTFGSGTRLTVV.

This clonotype has ten or more counts. The rearrangement links TRBV5-1 to TRBJ2-2, with 8 bases identical to TRBD1. Germline V gene data show CDR1 as SGHRS and CDR2 as YFSETQ. Trimming cost V 0 bases and J 10 bases; bases outside gene matches: 5. The CDR3 extends over 14 amino acids. The CDR3 protein is CASSLGQGTTELFF. The CDR3 DNA follows: TGCGCCAGCAGCTTGGGACAGGGGACGACGGAGCTGTTTTTT.

This clonotype came up a few times. DNA of the CDR3: TGTGCCAGCAGCCGCCGACAGGACTCCTACGAGCAGTACTTC. It yields the protein CASSRRQDSYEQYF. The gene calls are TRBV12-3 or TRBV12-4 and TRBJ2-7, with D possibly being TRBD1 (6 bases). V dropped 6 bases and J dropped 0 bases, with 12 bases sitting between them. The CDR3 contains 14 residues.

This clonotype was counted a few times. This chain links TRBV9 with TRBJ2-5, with 11 bases aligning to TRBD2. The germline CDR1 and CDR2 sequences are SGDLS and YYNGEE. V was clipped by 3 bases and J by 4 bases; unmatched bases: 11. CDR3 length equals 17 residues. CDR3 in amino acids: CASSETTSGDPRETQYF. DNA of the CDR3: TGTGCCAGCAGCGAAACGACTAGCGGGGACCCCCGAGAGACCCAGTACTTC.

This clonotype was detected ten times or more. The V call is TRBV5-5, the J call TRBJ2-7; TRBD1 agrees at 9 bases. CDR1 and CDR2 (germline): SGHKS, YYEKEE (reference sequence). Trimming removed 5 bases from V and 5 bases from J; junction bases left unmatched: 14. This CDR3 has 16 amino acids. Here the CDR3 reads CASRITTGTGFHEQYF. CDR3 in DNA: TGTGCCAGCAGGATTACCACCGGGACAGGGTTCCACGAGCAGTACTTC.

The chain links TRBV10-2 to TRBJ1-1; the D gene is possibly TRBD1 (6 bases). Germline V gene data show CDR1 as WSHSY and CDR2 as SAAADI. This CDR3 has 12 amino acids. Deletions cut 3 bases from V and 6 bases from J, with 8 bases between. The DNA for the CDR3 is TGCGCCAGCAGTGACGGACAGCCTGAAGCTTTCTTT. This sequence encodes CASSDGQPEAFF.